This is a list of T cell receptor beta chains from one sample in a study of blood T cell repertoires in COVID-19. Repertoires were generated with immunoSEQ multiplex PCR, while TCRdb's copy carries only in-frame clones and drops some. The sample carries roughly 400,000 clones, 88% recorded once. Input material: PBMCs or T cells enriched from blood (not recorded which). These receptors came from a woman aged 40 to 55 with acute COVID-19. CDR3s include the opening cysteine and the closing phenylalanine or tryptophan. Fields, in order: V gene, J gene, clone size, CDR3 protein. Clone sizes are given selectively: once, few, many, or a class where the clone is expanded.

v_call: TRBV5-4; j_call: TRBJ1-5; clone_size: -; cdr3_aa: CASSLGTGRNQPQHF
v_call: TRBV7-8; j_call: TRBJ2-7; clone_size: -; cdr3_aa: CASSLRGWYEQYF
v_call: TRBV5-4; j_call: TRBJ2-3; clone_size: -; cdr3_aa: CASSLVGGRTDTQYF
v_call: TRBV19; j_call: TRBJ1-1; clone_size: -; cdr3_aa: CATSLGLDAAFF
v_call: TRBV18; j_call: TRBJ2-2; clone_size: -; cdr3_aa: CASSPRTGETGELFF
v_call: TRBV30; j_call: TRBJ1-5; clone_size: -; cdr3_aa: CAWSADRALQPQHF
v_call: TRBV4-1; j_call: TRBJ2-6; clone_size: -; cdr3_aa: CASSLGQGSSGANVLTF
v_call: TRBV5-1; j_call: TRBJ1-4; clone_size: -; cdr3_aa: CASRTQGWANEKLFF
v_call: TRBV28; j_call: TRBJ1-5; clone_size: -; cdr3_aa: CASSSPQGVNQPQHF
v_call: TRBV30; j_call: TRBJ1-6; clone_size: -; cdr3_aa: CACQEGYNSPLHF
v_call: TRBV7-8; j_call: TRBJ1-6; clone_size: -; cdr3_aa: CASSLDGRSPLHF
v_call: TRBV2; j_call: TRBJ1-2; clone_size: -; cdr3_aa: CASSDSVGRGLRGYTF
v_call: TRBV19; j_call: TRBJ2-7; clone_size: -; cdr3_aa: CASSISSVSSYEQYF
v_call: TRBV19; j_call: TRBJ1-5; clone_size: -; cdr3_aa: CASKRDVSQPQHF
v_call: TRBV5-1; j_call: TRBJ1-1; clone_size: -; cdr3_aa: CASSFTGTGEAFF
v_call: TRBV7-9; j_call: TRBJ1-1; clone_size: -; cdr3_aa: CASSVFTGGAGTEAFF
v_call: TRBV29-1; j_call: TRBJ1-1; clone_size: -; cdr3_aa: CSVGEQVMNTEAFF
v_call: TRBV6-5; j_call: TRBJ1-3; clone_size: -; cdr3_aa: CASSRTSSGNTIYF
v_call: TRBV29-1; j_call: TRBJ2-5; clone_size: -; cdr3_aa: CSVGRLAGVVETQYF
v_call: TRBV5-8; j_call: TRBJ1-6; clone_size: -; cdr3_aa: CASSHRGDTSPLHF
v_call: TRBV6-5; j_call: TRBJ2-4; clone_size: -; cdr3_aa: CASSLTGVGNIQYF
v_call: TRBV24-1; j_call: TRBJ2-1; clone_size: -; cdr3_aa: CATSEPGLYNEQFF
v_call: TRBV7-2; j_call: TRBJ2-3; clone_size: -; cdr3_aa: CASSQAKLAGVDTQYF
v_call: TRBV10-3; j_call: TRBJ1-3; clone_size: -; cdr3_aa: CATITDSNAGNTIYF
v_call: TRBV6-5; j_call: TRBJ1-3; clone_size: -; cdr3_aa: CASSKQQHSGNTIYF
v_call: TRBV5-6; j_call: TRBJ1-2; clone_size: once; cdr3_aa: CASSRTGFGYTF
v_call: TRBV7-2; j_call: TRBJ2-2; clone_size: -; cdr3_aa: CASSLGFGQGNTGELFF
v_call: TRBV5-5; j_call: TRBJ2-7; clone_size: -; cdr3_aa: CASRNPGTAVYEQYF
v_call: TRBV10-2; j_call: TRBJ1-2; clone_size: -; cdr3_aa: CASGYRANYGYTF
v_call: TRBV5-5; j_call: TRBJ2-7; clone_size: -; cdr3_aa: CASSFGGTSYEQYF
v_call: TRBV24-1; j_call: TRBJ1-5; clone_size: -; cdr3_aa: CATSDSRSYSNQPQHF
v_call: TRBV19; j_call: TRBJ2-3; clone_size: -; cdr3_aa: CASTPGASTDTQYF
v_call: TRBV3-1/TRBV3-2; j_call: TRBJ2-6; clone_size: -; cdr3_aa: CASSRGSPSGANVLTF
v_call: TRBV11-2; j_call: TRBJ2-7; clone_size: -; cdr3_aa: CASSLVDKSEQYF
v_call: TRBV2; j_call: TRBJ1-5; clone_size: -; cdr3_aa: CASSRDNNQPQHF
v_call: TRBV4-1; j_call: TRBJ1-5; clone_size: -; cdr3_aa: CASTMTVSNQPQHF
v_call: TRBV2; j_call: TRBJ1-1; clone_size: -; cdr3_aa: CASEGDMNTEAFF
v_call: TRBV11-2; j_call: TRBJ1-6; clone_size: -; cdr3_aa: CASSAGTGHNSPLHF
v_call: TRBV6-5; j_call: TRBJ1-2; clone_size: once; cdr3_aa: CASSSSMAHGKGYTF
v_call: TRBV5-1; j_call: TRBJ2-1; clone_size: -; cdr3_aa: CASSSSGQSYNEQFF
v_call: TRBV24-1; j_call: TRBJ1-2; clone_size: -; cdr3_aa: CATGDREDYGYTF
v_call: TRBV7-6; j_call: TRBJ2-5; clone_size: -; cdr3_aa: CASSDTLQGSKTQYF
v_call: TRBV5-1; j_call: TRBJ1-3; clone_size: -; cdr3_aa: CASSSTGFGNTIYF
v_call: TRBV7-8; j_call: TRBJ1-5; clone_size: -; cdr3_aa: CASSLASLGDRRRNQPQHF
v_call: TRBV19; j_call: TRBJ2-5; clone_size: -; cdr3_aa: CASSKRQGTGETQYF
v_call: TRBV19; j_call: TRBJ1-5; clone_size: -; cdr3_aa: CASSLAGGNQPQHF
v_call: TRBV5-1; j_call: TRBJ1-1; clone_size: once; cdr3_aa: CASSLAQGNMNTEAFF
v_call: TRBV18; j_call: TRBJ1-1; clone_size: once; cdr3_aa: CASSLGQGGNTEAFF
v_call: TRBV2; j_call: TRBJ2-7; clone_size: -; cdr3_aa: CASHDRRYEQYF
v_call: TRBV19; j_call: TRBJ2-1; clone_size: -; cdr3_aa: CASSTYGLAGTDNEQFF